This entry lists 10 T cell receptor beta chains sequenced from one sample in a study of shared clonotypes between healthy human individuals. The data were produced by immunoSEQ multiplex PCR, yet TCRdb's version contains in-frame clones alone and is incomplete. The sample has some 500,000 clones; roughly 95% are singletons. The sample taken for sequencing was naive CD4+ T cells sorted from blood. Subset reported: CD45RA+ positively selected. The receptors were sampled from a woman under 40 in good health.

This CDR3 is CASSERSYNEQFF. CDR3 DNA sequence: TGTGCCAGCAGTGAGCGTTCTTACAATGAGCAGTTCTTC. The J gene is TRBJ2-1, the V gene TRBV2, with no clear D. Trimming pared 3 bases from V and 4 bases from J, leaving 7 bases between. The CDR3 runs 13 residues. Germline V lookup: CDR1 SNHLY, CDR2 FYNNEI.

The chain has TRBV7-9 and TRBJ2-1; D unresolved. The CDR3 covers 15 residues. Germline loops: CDR1 SEHNR, CDR2 FQNEAQ (reference sequence). Deletions cut 1 base from V and 7 bases from J, with 14 bases between. Here the CDR3 DNA reads TGTGCCAGCAGCTTAGGTGTTGTCTATTTAAATGAGCAGTTCTTC. Amino acids: CASSLGVVYLNEQFF.

This chain connects TRBV28 to TRBJ2-1; the D gene could be TRBD1 or TRBD2 (6 bases each). The ends were cut back, 4 bases at V and 8 bases at J, with 24 bases in the middle. This CDR3 contains 17 residues. Germline values: CDR1 MDHEN, CDR2 SYDVKM. Here the CDR3 DNA reads TGTGCCAGCAGTTCCCCCAGTCGGGGCGACAGGAGGGATGAGCAGTTCTTC. Translating it yields CASSSPSRGDRRDEQFF.

The chain couples TRBV10-3 to TRBJ2-7; no firm D call. This CDR3 contains 13 residues. Trimming removed 2 bases from V and 2 bases from J, with 7 bases in between. Germline V gene sequence: CDR1 ENHRY, CDR2 SYGVKD. CDR3 amino acids: CAISEKTAYEQYF. The CDR3 DNA sequence: TGTGCCATCAGTGAGAAAACAGCCTACGAGCAGTACTTC.

This clone came up once. V gene TRBV11-2 combines with J gene TRBJ2-7; 8 positions agree with TRBD1. This CDR3 is 16 amino acids long. Germline values: CDR1 SGHAT, CDR2 FQNNGV. The junction had 10 bases not matched to a gene; V was cut back by 3 bases and J by 3 bases. As DNA, the CDR3 is TGTGCCAGCAGCTTTGTTACCGGGACAGGTGGCTACGAGCAGTACTTC. This sequence encodes CASSFVTGTGGYEQYF.

CDR3 sequence (DNA): TGTGCCAGCAGCTTGGGGGCAGGGCTCGAGTCTGGAAACACCATATATTTT. This sequence encodes CASSLGAGLESGNTIYF. The V and J genes are TRBV5-4 and TRBJ1-3, with a weak D call TRBD1 (5 bases). From germline, CDR1 is SGHNT and CDR2 YYREEE (reference sequence). This CDR3 contains 17 residues. V lost 0 bases to trimming and J lost 1 base, with 14 bases between them.

The chain links TRBV28 to TRBJ1-1, with 7 bases fitting TRBD1. Trimming at V came to 6 bases and at J to 3 bases, leaving 10 bases not matched to a gene. From germline, CDR1 is MDHEN and CDR2 SYDVKM. This CDR3 spans 15 amino acids. For the CDR3, the DNA is TGTGCCAGCAGGGAGAACAGGGGAAGGGACACTGAAGCTTTCTTT. It codes for CASRENRGRDTEAFF.

This chain joins TRBV5-1 and TRBJ1-5; 10 bases are shared with TRBD1. V lost 0 bases, J lost 7 bases, and 4 bases stayed unmatched. CDR1 and CDR2 from the germline V gene are SGHRS and YFSETQ. The CDR3 is made up of 15 amino acids. In DNA, the CDR3 is TGCGCCAGCAGCTTGGGACAGGGGGCCGCGCAGCCCCAGCATTTT. This codes for CASSLGQGAAQPQHF.

V gene TRBV18 combines with J gene TRBJ2-7; TRBD2 is a possible D gene (6 bases). The CDR3 runs 14 residues. Germline V gene sequence: CDR1 KGHSH, CDR2 LQKENI. The germline V and J ends were trimmed by 1 base and 2 bases, with 9 bases remaining between them. CDR3 coding DNA: TGTGCCAGCTCACCACAGGAGGGCACCTACGAGCAGTACTTC. The encoded protein is CASSPQEGTYEQYF.

This clone was picked up one time. The chain employs TRBV5-1 and TRBJ2-1; D is unclear. The CDR3 length is 15 residues. Germline lookup yields CDR1 SGHRS and CDR2 YFSETQ. Trimming shortened V by 0 bases and J by 0 bases, and 7 bases separated the two germline ends. For the CDR3, the DNA is TGCGCCAGCAGCTTGGTCCCTGGCTCCTACAATGAGCAGTTCTTC. Translation gives CASSLVPGSYNEQFF.